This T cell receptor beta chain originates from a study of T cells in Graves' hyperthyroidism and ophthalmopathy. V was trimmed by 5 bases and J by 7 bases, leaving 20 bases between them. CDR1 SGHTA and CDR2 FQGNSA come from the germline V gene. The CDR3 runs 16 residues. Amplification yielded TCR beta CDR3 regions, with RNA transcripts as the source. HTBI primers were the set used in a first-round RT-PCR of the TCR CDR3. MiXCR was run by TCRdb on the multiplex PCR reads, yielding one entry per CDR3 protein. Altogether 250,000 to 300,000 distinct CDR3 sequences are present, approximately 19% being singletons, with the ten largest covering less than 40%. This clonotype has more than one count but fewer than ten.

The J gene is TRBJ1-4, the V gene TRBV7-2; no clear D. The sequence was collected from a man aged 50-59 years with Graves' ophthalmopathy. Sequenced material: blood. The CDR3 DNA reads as TGTGCCAGCAGCCCACGGACTGAAATTATCAGTGAAAAACTGTTTTTT. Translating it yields CASSPRTEIISEKLFF.